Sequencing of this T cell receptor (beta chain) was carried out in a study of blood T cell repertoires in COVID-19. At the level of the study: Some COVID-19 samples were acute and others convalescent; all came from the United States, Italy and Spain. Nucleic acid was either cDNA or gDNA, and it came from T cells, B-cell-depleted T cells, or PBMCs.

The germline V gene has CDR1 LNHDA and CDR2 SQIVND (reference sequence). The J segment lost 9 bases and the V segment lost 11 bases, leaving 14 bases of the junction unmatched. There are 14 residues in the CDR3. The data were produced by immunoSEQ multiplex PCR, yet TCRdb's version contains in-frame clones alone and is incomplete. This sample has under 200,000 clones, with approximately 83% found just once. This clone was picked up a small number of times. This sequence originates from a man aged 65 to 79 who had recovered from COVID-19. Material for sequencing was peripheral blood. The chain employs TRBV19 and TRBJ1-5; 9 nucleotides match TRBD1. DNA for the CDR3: TGTGCCGCTAAGGGACAGGGCCGTAGTGGGCCCCAGCATTTT. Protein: CAAKGQGRSGPQHF.